Detailed here is one T cell receptor (beta chain). Each CDR3 protein gets one entry after TCRdb re-called the RT-PCR reads with MiXCR. The sample records hundreds of thousands of distinct CDR3 sequences, under 20% being singletons. These data come from a study of patients and donors after allogeneic stem cell transplantation. The junction had 2 bases not matched to a gene; V was cut back by 4 bases and J by 5 bases. CDR3 length equals 15 residues. Germline loops: CDR1 LGHDT, CDR2 YNNKEL (reference sequence). Sequenced input: blood, either unsorted or a sorted T cell fraction (not recorded which). The chain has TRBV3-1 and TRBJ2-1; 13 bases are a match to TRBD2. The sequence derives from a human donor who was either an allogeneic HSCT recipient or a stem cell or donor lymphocyte infusion donor (not recorded which). It is not recorded whose cells these are; they may come from a transplant donor. Here the CDR3 reads CASSPGLAGHNEQFF. In DNA form, the CDR3 reads TGTGCCAGCAGCCCGGGACTAGCGGGACACAATGAGCAGTTCTTC.